This T cell receptor (beta chain) was sequenced in a study of shared clonotypes between healthy human individuals. For each subset, genomic DNA was distributed in equal portions over several immunoSEQ plates. Clones were read by immunoSEQ multiplex PCR, and TCRdb kept only the in-frame ones, dropping some. The sample holds 2 million to 2.5 million clones, 90% to 97% seen once. The CDR3 consists of 16 residues. Sequencing input: naive CD4+ T cells sorted from blood. Subset described: CD45RA+ positively selected. This clonotype was obtained from a man younger than 30 in good health. The chain uses TRBV21-1 and TRBJ2-3; the table gives TRBD2 as D, unverified against the DNA. TRBV21-1 is described as a pseudogene. The CDR3 coding sequence is TGTGCCAGCAGCCTACGGGAAAGGGCCGAACCGAGTGAGGAGTATTTT. Translating it yields CASSLRERAEPSEEYF.